The 25 T cell receptor beta chains in this list originate from one sample, sequenced in a study of blood T cell repertoires in COVID-19. Measured with immunoSEQ multiplex PCR; TCRdb has only the in-frame clones, and not every one. The sample includes under 250,000 clones, under 90% of them seen just once. Sequences were obtained from PBMCs or T cells enriched from blood (not recorded which). These receptors were taken from a woman between 55 and 75 years old who had recovered from COVID-19.

The chain has TRBV19 and TRBJ2-2; 7 nucleotides line up with TRBD1. Germline V gives CDR1 LNHDA, CDR2 SQIVND (reference sequence). CDR3 size: 14 residues. V lost 7 bases and J lost 4; bases outside the gene matches: 6. The CDR3 loop reads CASKGGGFTGELFF. The CDR3 region has the DNA TGTGCCAGTAAAGGGGGCGGATTCACCGGGGAGCTGTTTTTT.

V usage is TRBV30 and J usage is TRBJ1-2, with D uncertain. Deletions cut 7 bases from V and 4 bases from J, with 19 bases between. The germline V gene encodes CDR1 GTSNPN and CDR2 SVGIG (reference sequence). CDR3 length equals 14 residues. CDR3 residues: CALGPRVLAYGYTF. In nucleotides, the CDR3 is TGTGCCTTGGGCCCTCGTGTCTTAGCCTATGGCTACACCTTC.

The table lists this clone with a few counts. V and J are TRBV11-3 and TRBJ1-1; 7 nucleotides match TRBD1. V was clipped by 5 bases and J by 0 bases; unmatched bases: 9. The CDR3 sequence is 16 residues long. Germline loops: CDR1 SGHNT, CDR2 YENEEA. CDR3 region: CASSPGGGQMNTEAFF. CDR3 nucleotides: TGTGCCAGCAGCCCCGGGGGGGGACAGATGAACACTGAAGCTTTCTTT.

This chain joins TRBV7-9 and TRBJ2-1; tentatively, D is TRBD1 (6 bases). The CDR3 extends over 15 amino acids. With 3 bases removed from V and 0 bases from J, the gap between germline ends came to 9 bases. Germline V gene data show CDR1 as SEHNR and CDR2 as FQNEAQ (reference sequence). The CDR3 coding sequence is TGTGCCAGCAGCTTGGGGACAATCTCCTACAATGAGCAGTTCTTC. Translating it yields CASSLGTISYNEQFF.

The chain links TRBV6-1 to TRBJ1-6; 7 nucleotides align to TRBD1. This CDR3 spans 15 amino acids. The V gene's germline CDR1 is MNHNS and CDR2 SASEGT. V shed 1 base and J 10 bases; nucleotides not matched to a gene: 7. CDR3 DNA: TGTGCCAGCAGTGAAGGACAGGGTTCGGGATCACCCCTCCACTTT. Translation gives CASSEGQGSGSPLHF.

This clone showed up just once. The rearrangement joins TRBV7-9 to TRBJ1-1; D is undetermined. CDR3 length: 15 residues. Germline values: CDR1 SEHNR, CDR2 FQNEAQ (reference sequence). Trimming removed 0 bases from V and 4 bases from J, with 12 bases in between. The DNA for the CDR3 is TGTGCCAGCAGCTTAGCTCAATCCCCCATCACTGAAGCTTTCTTT. Its protein is CASSLAQSPITEAFF.

This chain connects TRBV27 to TRBJ2-7, with D tentatively TRBD1 (6 bases). Germline CDR1 MNHEY, CDR2 SMNVEV (reference sequence). V lost 5 bases, J lost 2 bases, and 16 bases lay in between. This CDR3 is built from 15 residues. CDR3 nucleotides: TGTGCCAGCAGTCTAACATCAGGGGAACCCTACGAGCAGTACTTC. Its translation is CASSLTSGEPYEQYF.

The genes are TRBV7-2 and TRBJ1-4; the D gene is possibly TRBD1 (5 bases). The CDR3 extends over 15 amino acids. Per germline, CDR1 SGHTA and CDR2 FQGNSA. Trimming left V 1 base short and J 4 bases short, with 10 bases between. The CDR3 bases are TGTGCCAGCAGCTTAGTAGGGGCCTTTAATGAAAAACTGTTTTTT. It is translated as CASSLVGAFNEKLFF.

In its sample, this clone was seen once. This chain joins TRBV19 and TRBJ1-6; D is ambiguous. Germline-derived CDR1 and CDR2 are LNHDA and SQIVND (reference sequence). CDR3 length: 12 residues. Trimming left V 6 bases short and J 4 bases short, with 4 bases between. The CDR3 region has the DNA TGTGCCAGTAGCGAGTATAATTCACCCCTCCACTTT. It is translated as CASSEYNSPLHF.

This sequence joins TRBV6-6 and TRBJ2-7, with D possibly being TRBD2 (6 bases). The CDR3 extends over 15 amino acids. V was clipped by 6 bases and J by 4 bases, with 19 bases between them. CDR1 is MNHNY and CDR2 is SVGAGI in the germline V gene (reference sequence). CDR3 bases: TGTGCCAGCAGATCCCGAGGTAGCGGAGTATACGAGCAGTACTTC. Translating it yields CASRSRGSGVYEQYF.

As DNA, the CDR3 is TGTGCCAGTACCATACAGGGATCTAATGAAAAACTGTTTTTT. Translated: CASTIQGSNEKLFF. V usage is TRBV19 and J usage is TRBJ1-4; weak D call: TRBD1 (6 bases). The CDR3 has 14 residues. Looked up from germline, CDR1 is LNHDA and CDR2 is SQIVND (reference sequence). V was clipped by 7 bases and J by 3 bases, with 12 bases between them.

V gene TRBV19 combines with J gene TRBJ2-5; D gene uncertain. The germline gives CDR1 LNHDA, CDR2 SQIVND (reference sequence). With 5 bases removed from V and 2 bases from J, the gap between germline ends came to 9 bases. This CDR3 is built from 13 residues. In DNA form, the CDR3 reads TGTGCCAGTAGTTTTACACCTCAAGAGACCCAGTACTTC. It is translated as CASSFTPQETQYF.

V is TRBV5-8 and J is TRBJ2-3; D is unclear. In germline, CDR1 is SGHTS, CDR2 YDEGEE. CDR3 length: 12 residues. V lost 9 bases, J lost 0 bases, and 8 bases lay in between. CDR3 coding DNA: TGTGCCACCTTAGCTAGCACAGATACGCAGTATTTT. This translates into CATLASTDTQYF.

V is TRBV6-2 or TRBV6-3 and J is TRBJ2-1; possibly TRBD2 for D (5 bases). The CDR3 sequence is 13 residues long. V shed 6 bases and J shed 7 bases, with 13 bases lying between them. From germline, CDR1 is MNHEY and CDR2 SVGEGT. The CDR3 DNA reads TGTGCCAGCAGCTCTGAGGGCCGGAATGAGCAGTTCTTC. Its protein is CASSSEGRNEQFF.

This clone was picked up one time. This chain links TRBV6-1 with TRBJ2-3; D perhaps matches TRBD1 (5 bases). V was cut by 2 bases and J by 5 bases, with 8 bases left in between. Germline lookup yields CDR1 MNHNS and CDR2 SASEGT. CDR3 size: 13 residues. CDR3 in DNA: TGTGCCAGCAGTGAATCAGGGATAGATACGCAGTATTTT. Translating gives CASSESGIDTQYF.

The chain joins TRBV27 to TRBJ2-5; possible D gene TRBD2, 5 bases. CDR3 length equals 13 residues. Germline V CDR1 and CDR2: MNHEY, SMNVEV (reference sequence). Trimming removed 5 bases from V and 2 bases from J, with 9 bases in between. The CDR3 here is CASSPREQETQYF. CDR3 in DNA: TGTGCCAGCAGTCCACGGGAACAAGAGACCCAGTACTTC.

The rearrangement joins TRBV10-3 to TRBJ1-1; D is uncertain. CDR1 ENHRY and CDR2 SYGVKD come from the germline V gene. The CDR3 loop spans 13 amino acids. Trimming removed 10 bases from V and 4 bases from J, with 16 bases in between. CDR3 amino acids: CATVRGEGTEAFF. DNA for the CDR3: TGTGCCACCGTACGCGGGGAAGGCACTGAAGCTTTCTTT.

This chain joins TRBV12-3 or TRBV12-4 and TRBJ1-5; D is possibly TRBD1 (5 bases). This CDR3 contains 12 residues. V lost 4 bases and J 6 bases, leaving 7 bases between the germline ends. The CDR3 reads CASSSGFQPQHF. CDR3 DNA sequence: TGTGCCAGCAGTTCAGGGTTTCAGCCCCAGCATTTT.

CDR3 sequence: CASSARDFRTDTQYF. The DNA for the CDR3 is TGTGCCAGCAGCGCGAGAGATTTTCGCACAGATACGCAGTATTTT. This chain joins TRBV9 and TRBJ2-3; no clear D. The ends were cut back, 3 bases at V and 1 base at J, with 12 bases in the middle. The CDR3 spans 15 residues. Per germline, CDR1 SGDLS and CDR2 YYNGEE. The full variable domain, completed using reference TRBV9 and TRBJ2-3, is DSGVTQTPKHLITATGQRVTLRCSPRSGDLSVYWYQQSLDQGLQFLIQYYNGEERAKGNILERFSAQQFPDLHSELNLSSLELGDSALYFCASSARDFRTDTQYFGPGTRLTVL.

The chain employs TRBV25-1 and TRBJ2-5, with D perhaps TRBD2 (6 bases). V was shortened by 1 base and J by 3 bases, with 9 bases between the two germline ends. The germline V gene encodes CDR1 MGHDK and CDR2 SYGVNS. The CDR3 extends over 14 amino acids. Here the CDR3 reads CASSESGRKETQYF. CDR3 in DNA: TGTGCCAGCAGTGAATCGGGGAGGAAAGAGACCCAGTACTTC.

The chain uses TRBV6-5 and TRBJ1-5; D might be TRBD1 (6 bases). Deletions cut 8 bases from V and 4 bases from J, with 18 bases between. CDR1 MNHEY and CDR2 SVGAGI come from the germline V gene. The CDR3 covers 15 residues. The CDR3 nucleotides are TGTGCCAGCCGACGGAGACAGGTCGGGAATCAGCCCCAGCATTTT. It codes for CASRRRQVGNQPQHF.

The genes are TRBV3-1 (or the pseudogene TRBV3-2) and TRBJ1-1; 12 bases agree with TRBD1. The CDR3 is made up of 17 amino acids. V was pared by 3 bases and J by 3 bases, with 8 bases of the junction left unmatched. Germline CDR1 reads LGHDT; CDR2 reads YNNKEL (reference sequence). DNA of the CDR3: TGTGCCAGCAGCCATGAGGGACAGGGGGCGCGGGACACTGAAGCTTTCTTT. This translates into CASSHEGQGARDTEAFF.

The chain joins TRBV11-2 to TRBJ1-2; D is ambiguous. Germline V lookup: CDR1 SGHAT, CDR2 FQNNGV. The CDR3 extends over 13 amino acids. Trimming pared 5 bases from V and 4 bases from J, leaving 11 bases between. The CDR3: CASSHARSYGYTF. Here the CDR3 DNA reads TGTGCCAGCAGCCACGCCCGGAGCTATGGCTACACCTTC.

J is TRBJ1-5 and V is TRBV4-3, with 8 positions matching TRBD1. CDR3 length equals 15 residues. The germline V gene encodes CDR1 LGHNA and CDR2 YSLEER. V lost 0 bases and J lost 7; bases outside the gene matches: 5. The CDR3 reads CASSQDGQGGQPQHF. Here the CDR3 DNA reads TGCGCCAGCAGCCAAGACGGACAGGGCGGCCAGCCCCAGCATTTT.

This clone was detected only once. The J gene is TRBJ2-2, the V gene TRBV2, with D possibly TRBD2 on 6 matching bases. The CDR3 runs 13 residues. In germline, CDR1 is SNHLY, CDR2 FYNNEI. Trimming removed 6 bases at V and 7 bases at J, with 12 bases between. The CDR3 nucleotides read TGTGCCAGCAGAAGACTAGTCCGCGGGGAGCTGTTTTTT. This codes for CASRRLVRGELFF.